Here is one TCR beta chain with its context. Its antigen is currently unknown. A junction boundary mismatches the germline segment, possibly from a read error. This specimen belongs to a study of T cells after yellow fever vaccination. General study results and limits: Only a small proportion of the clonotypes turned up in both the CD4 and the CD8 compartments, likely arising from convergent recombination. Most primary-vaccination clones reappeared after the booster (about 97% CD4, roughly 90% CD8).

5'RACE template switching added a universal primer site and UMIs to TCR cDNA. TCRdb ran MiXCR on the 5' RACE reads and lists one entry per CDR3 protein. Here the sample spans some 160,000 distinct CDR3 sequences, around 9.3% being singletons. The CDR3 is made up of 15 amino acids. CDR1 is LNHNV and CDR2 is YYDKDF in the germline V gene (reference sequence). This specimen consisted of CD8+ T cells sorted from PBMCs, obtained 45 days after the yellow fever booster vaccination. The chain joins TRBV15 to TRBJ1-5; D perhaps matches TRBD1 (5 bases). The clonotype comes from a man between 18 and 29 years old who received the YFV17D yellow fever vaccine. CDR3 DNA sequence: TGTGCCACCAGCAGGGGGACGGTTAGCCATCAGCCCCAGCATTTT. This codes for CATSRGTVSHQPQHF.